Below, 31 T cell receptor beta chains from the same sample are listed, as sequenced in a study of blood T cell repertoires in COVID-19. Sequenced by immunoSEQ multiplex PCR; TCRdb stores in-frame clones only, minus some. The sample yields 60,000 to 80,000 clones, around 86% seen once. Sequenced material: peripheral blood. These receptors were obtained from a woman over 75 with acute or convalescent COVID-19.

The chain links TRBV6-1 to TRBJ2-6; D remains ambiguous. CDR1 is MNHNS, CDR2 SASEGT, per germline. Trimming removed 1 base from V and 0 bases from J, with 7 bases in between. There are 16 residues in the CDR3. CDR3 loop: CASSEVLVSGANVLTF. Here the CDR3 DNA reads TGTGCCAGCAGTGAAGTACTGGTCTCTGGGGCCAACGTCCTGACTTTC.

The rearrangement links TRBV3-1 (or the pseudogene TRBV3-2) to TRBJ1-5, with unresolved D. The CDR3 length is 15 residues. Germline CDR1 is LGHDT and CDR2 is YNNKEL (reference sequence). Trimming removed 0 bases from V and 0 bases from J, with 6 bases in between. CDR3 nucleotides: TGTGCCAGCAGCCAAGATACAGATAGCAATCAGCCCCAGCATTTT. Translation gives CASSQDTDSNQPQHF.

The chain carries TRBV30 and TRBJ2-2; perhaps TRBD1 as D (7 bases). CDR1 is GTSNPN and CDR2 is SVGIG in the germline V gene (reference sequence). The CDR3 consists of 15 residues. Trimming shortened V by 0 bases and J by 5 bases, and 13 bases separated the two germline ends. CDR3 sequence (DNA): TGTGCCTGGAGTGTACTTCCAGGGGGGACCGGGGAGCTGTTTTTT. Translated, it gives CAWSVLPGGTGELFF.

The chain combines TRBV10-1 with TRBJ2-3; 11 nucleotides align to TRBD1. V gave up 0 bases and J gave up 3 bases; unmatched junction bases: 5. Germline lookup yields CDR1 WNHNN and CDR2 SYGVQD (reference sequence). CDR3 length: 17 amino acids. The CDR3 reads CASSESLRDRGTDTQYF. The CDR3 DNA is TGCGCCAGCAGTGAGTCCCTCCGGGACAGGGGGACAGATACGCAGTATTTT.

The chain has TRBV9 and TRBJ1-4; 10 bases fit TRBD1. CDR3 size: 14 residues. Per the germline V gene, CDR1 is SGDLS and CDR2 is YYNGEE. V lost 3 bases, J lost 10 bases, and 6 bases stayed unmatched. The CDR3 DNA reads as TGTGCCAGCAGCGGCCGGGACAGGGGTAGAAAACTGTTTTTT. Encoded protein: CASSGRDRGRKLFF.

The rearrangement links TRBV25-1 to TRBJ2-2; 7 positions match TRBD2. Germline V gene lookup returns CDR1 MGHDK and CDR2 SYGVNS. After removal of 6 bases from V and 3 bases from J, the junction contained 7 bases not matched to a gene. This CDR3 spans 15 amino acids. The CDR3 loop reads CASSWGGWDTGELFF. The CDR3 region has the DNA TGTGCCAGCAGCTGGGGGGGATGGGACACCGGGGAGCTGTTTTTT.

This rearrangement joins TRBV19 to TRBJ1-6, with 9 bases lining up with TRBD1. The CDR3 consists of 17 residues. Germline CDR1 is LNHDA and CDR2 is SQIVND (reference sequence). The V and J ends lost 5 bases and 9 bases, in that order; junction bases with no gene match: 14. CDR3 amino acids: CASSPRQGEGIRSPLHF. The CDR3 DNA reads TGTGCCAGTAGTCCCCGACAGGGGGAAGGGATACGTTCACCCCTCCACTTT.

This clone was observed a handful of times. The J gene is TRBJ1-1, the V gene TRBV9; maybe TRBD1 (5 bases). CDR3 length equals 15 residues. From germline, CDR1 is SGDLS and CDR2 YYNGEE. Trimming left V 4 bases short and J 5 bases short, with 18 bases between. The CDR3 is CASSKRTAGGTEAFF. The CDR3 DNA is TGTGCCAGCAGCAAAAGGACCGCGGGGGGGACTGAAGCTTTCTTT.

This clone has more than one count but fewer than ten. This sequence joins TRBV7-2 and TRBJ1-4; TRBD1 matches 8 bases. Germline V lookup: CDR1 SGHTA, CDR2 FQGNSA. Trimming cost V 5 bases and J 7 bases; bases outside gene matches: 3. The CDR3 covers 13 residues. This CDR3 reads CASSNTGGEKLFF. In nucleotides, the CDR3 is TGTGCCAGCAGCAACACAGGGGGTGAAAAACTGTTTTTT.

This chain joins TRBV6-1 and TRBJ1-5; TRBD1 aligns across 7 bases. The V and J ends lost 3 bases and 7 bases, in that order; junction bases with no gene match: 9. The CDR3 contains 15 residues. Per germline, CDR1 MNHNS and CDR2 SASEGT. CDR3 sequence: CASSDPNRGFQPQHF. The CDR3 nucleotides read TGTGCCAGCAGTGATCCGAACAGGGGATTCCAGCCCCAGCATTTT.

This clone was seen only once. The chain uses TRBV19 and TRBJ1-2; D is ambiguous. V was shortened by 3 bases and J by 4 bases, with 24 bases between the two germline ends. The CDR3 has 18 amino acids. Per germline, CDR1 LNHDA and CDR2 SQIVND (reference sequence). Here the CDR3 reads CASSIDRDALWASYGYTF. The CDR3 DNA is TGTGCCAGTAGTATCGACCGGGATGCCCTATGGGCCTCCTATGGCTACACCTTC. The full variable domain, completed using reference TRBV19 and TRBJ1-2, is DGGITQSPKYLFRKEGQNVTLSCEQNLNHDAMYWYRQDPGQGLRLIYYSQIVNDFQKGDIAEGYSVSREKKESFPLTVTSAQKNPTAFYLCASSIDRDALWASYGYTFGSGTRLTVV.

The rearrangement uses TRBV7-2 and TRBJ1-5; 7 bases agree with TRBD1. CDR3 length: 17 amino acids. From germline, CDR1 is SGHTA and CDR2 FQGNSA. V lost 5 bases to trimming and J lost 1 base; unmatched junction nucleotides: 11. CDR3 in amino acids: CASSPRGQAPSNQPQHF. The CDR3, as DNA: TGTGCCAGCAGCCCACGAGGACAGGCCCCGAGCAATCAGCCCCAGCATTTT.

The genes are TRBV2 and TRBJ1-6, with TRBD1 matching over 7 bases. CDR1 is SNHLY, CDR2 FYNNEI, per germline. The ends lost 6 bases at V and 3 bases at J; junction bases unmatched: 2. CDR3 size: 14 residues. The CDR3 sequence: CASSDRDYNSPLHF. Here the CDR3 DNA reads TGTGCCAGCAGCGACAGGGACTATAATTCACCCCTCCACTTT.

V usage is TRBV6-2 or TRBV6-3 and J usage is TRBJ2-7, with 7 positions matching TRBD1. Germline V gene data show CDR1 as MNHEY and CDR2 as SVGEGT. V lost 0 bases, J lost 2 bases, and 4 bases stayed unmatched. The CDR3 sequence is 15 residues long. The CDR3 is CASSYSGTATYEQYF. The DNA of the CDR3 is TGTGCCAGCAGTTACTCCGGGACAGCAACCTACGAGCAGTACTTC.

The chain joins TRBV6-5 to TRBJ2-1; a weak D match, TRBD1 (5 bases). The CDR3 is made up of 13 amino acids. Looked up from germline, CDR1 is MNHEY and CDR2 is SVGAGI. Deletions cut 6 bases from V and 4 bases from J, with 10 bases between. The DNA of the CDR3 is TGTGCCAGCAGCCCCGACAGTTACAATGAGCAGTTCTTC. It encodes CASSPDSYNEQFF.

This clone was recorded only once. V and J are TRBV6-6 and TRBJ2-5; TRBD2 might be the D (7 bases). There are 16 residues in the CDR3. The germline gives CDR1 MNHNY, CDR2 SVGAGI (reference sequence). V was shortened by 0 bases and J by 5 bases, with 16 bases between the two germline ends. The CDR3 protein is CASSYSLGGGGETQYF. In nucleotides, the CDR3 is TGTGCCAGCAGTTACTCCCTAGGGGGGGGAGGGGAGACCCAGTACTTC.

In nucleotides, the CDR3 is TGCAGTGCCCCCGTCGGGGAGACCCAGTACTTC. Translated, it gives CSAPVGETQYF. The rearrangement links TRBV20-1 to TRBJ2-5; D gene unclear. The CDR3 consists of 11 residues. V lost 6 bases, J lost 5 bases, and 10 bases lay in between. CDR1 and CDR2 (germline): DFQATT, SNEGSKA (reference sequence).

The chain carries TRBV6-6 and TRBJ1-3, with 11 bases identical to TRBD1. There are 17 residues in the CDR3. Germline trimming cut 5 bases from V and 4 bases from J; bases unmatched to any gene: 10. Per the germline V gene, CDR1 is MNHNY and CDR2 is SVGAGI (reference sequence). CDR3 sequence: CASSRDAGTGGGNTIYF. For the CDR3, the DNA is TGTGCCAGCAGTCGTGACGCGGGGACAGGGGGAGGAAACACCATATATTTT.

The chain combines TRBV6-5 with TRBJ2-7; weak D call: TRBD1 (7 bases). The CDR3 loop spans 15 amino acids. Trimming left V 7 bases short and J 1 base short, with 17 bases between. In germline, CDR1 is MNHEY, CDR2 SVGAGI. CDR3 DNA: TGTGCCAGCACTCCACCAGGGGGGCTTTCCTACGAGCAGTACTTC. It is translated as CASTPPGGLSYEQYF.

This clone was observed once. The chain carries TRBV5-1 and TRBJ2-7; 7 bases map to TRBD1. Trimming removed 5 bases from V and 6 bases from J; junction bases left unmatched: 14. This CDR3 has 15 residues. CDR1 SGHRS and CDR2 YFSETQ come from the germline V gene. CDR3: CASRDLRQGVGEQYF. Here the CDR3 DNA reads TGCGCCAGCAGGGACTTGCGACAGGGAGTCGGCGAGCAGTACTTC.

V and J are TRBV28 and TRBJ2-7, with a possible D match to TRBD1 (5 bases). The V end was cut by 5 bases, the J end by 1 base, with 15 bases between. Germline values: CDR1 MDHEN, CDR2 SYDVKM. CDR3 size: 15 residues. The CDR3, as DNA: TGTGCCAGCAGTCCGACAGTCCCGGGTTCCTACGAGCAGTACTTC. This codes for CASSPTVPGSYEQYF.

The CDR3 loop reads CASSPYSTGDSGGYTF. The CDR3 region has the DNA TGTGCCAGCAGCCCATACTCTACAGGGGATTCAGGTGGCTACACCTTC. The chain combines TRBV7-3 with TRBJ1-2; TRBD1 aligns across 7 bases. V was pared by 5 bases and J by 7 bases, with 16 bases of the junction left unmatched. The CDR3 has 16 amino acids. Germline CDR1 and CDR2: SGHTA and FQGTGA.

The chain is built from TRBV5-1 and TRBJ2-3; possible D gene TRBD2, 5 bases. Deletions cut 3 bases from V and 3 bases from J, with 8 bases between. Germline V lookup: CDR1 SGHRS, CDR2 YFSETQ. The CDR3 runs to 13 residues. The CDR3 reads CASSWSGTDTQYF. CDR3 nucleotide sequence: TGCGCCAGCAGCTGGTCGGGGACAGATACGCAGTATTTT.

This clone was found a few times. The V call is TRBV29-1, the J call TRBJ2-1, with 15 bases identical to TRBD2. This CDR3 is built from 14 residues. J was trimmed by 7 bases and V by 7 bases; bases with no gene match: 5. From germline, CDR1 is SQVTM and CDR2 ANQGSEA. CDR3 loop: CSALGLAGGNEQFF. The DNA of the CDR3 is TGCAGCGCCCTGGGACTAGCGGGAGGTAATGAGCAGTTCTTC.

V is TRBV6-2 or TRBV6-3 and J is TRBJ1-1; 7 positions agree with TRBD1. The CDR3 length is 14 residues. J was trimmed by 11 bases and V by 0 bases; bases with no gene match: 9. CDR1 and CDR2 from the germline V gene are MNHEY and SVGEGT. The CDR3 loop is CASSYSRGQPTAFF. CDR3 DNA: TGTGCCAGCAGTTACTCGAGGGGGCAGCCGACCGCTTTCTTT.

The chain is built from TRBV27 and TRBJ1-4; TRBD1 might be the D (6 bases). Germline CDR1 is MNHEY and CDR2 is SMNVEV (reference sequence). This CDR3 comprises 13 residues. The germline V and J ends were trimmed by 0 bases and 10 bases, with 9 bases remaining between them. The CDR3 nucleotides read TGTGCCAGCAGTTTATCCAGGGGTGGAAAACTGTTTTTT. It is translated as CASSLSRGGKLFF.

This chain joins TRBV20-1 and TRBJ1-4; 8 nucleotides agree with TRBD1. V gave up 5 bases and J gave up 12 bases; unmatched junction bases: 5. The CDR3 is made up of 11 amino acids. Germline V lookup: CDR1 DFQATT, CDR2 SNEGSKA (reference sequence). In DNA, the CDR3 is TGCAGTGCTTCCGGACAGGGTGAACTGTTTTTT. Translating gives CSASGQGELFF.

This clone showed up just a few times. This sequence joins TRBV7-2 and TRBJ2-5; D unclear. The CDR3 sequence is 12 residues long. V dropped 3 bases and J dropped 5 bases, with 7 bases sitting between them. CDR1 and CDR2 (germline): SGHTA, FQGNSA. Here the CDR3 reads CASSLTRETQYF. Written as DNA, the CDR3 is TGTGCCAGCAGCTTGACACGGGAGACCCAGTACTTC.

The chain recombines TRBV6-2 or TRBV6-3 with TRBJ1-1; the D gene is possibly TRBD1 (5 bases). The CDR3 runs 16 residues. V shed 0 bases and J shed 0 bases, with 11 bases lying between them. CDR1 and CDR2 from the germline V gene are MNHEY and SVGEGT. CDR3 loop: CASSYSPTGMNTEAFF. CDR3 nucleotide sequence: TGTGCCAGCAGTTACTCTCCAACAGGCATGAACACTGAAGCTTTCTTT.

The chain recombines TRBV18 with TRBJ1-1, with a possible D match to TRBD1 (5 bases). The CDR3 length is 13 residues. Germline V gene sequence: CDR1 KGHSH, CDR2 LQKENI. Trimming removed 9 bases from V and 5 bases from J, with 16 bases in between. This CDR3 reads CASLTAGHTEAFF. The CDR3 nucleotides are TGTGCCAGTCTAACTGCAGGGCATACTGAAGCTTTCTTT.

J is TRBJ1-5 and V is TRBV2, with D unresolved. Trimming shortened V by 7 bases and J by 2 bases, and 9 bases separated the two germline ends. The germline gives CDR1 SNHLY, CDR2 FYNNEI. The CDR3 sequence is 13 residues long. The CDR3 loop reads CASMREGNQPQHF. The CDR3 DNA follows: TGTGCCAGCATGAGAGAGGGCAATCAGCCCCAGCATTTT. The full variable domain, with the rest looked up from reference TRBV2 and TRBJ1-5, is EPEVTQTPSHQVTQMGQEVILRCVPISNHLYFYWYRQILGQKVEFLVSFYNNEISEKSEIFDDQFSVERPDGSNFTLKIRSTKLEDSAMYFCASMREGNQPQHFGDGTRLSIL.